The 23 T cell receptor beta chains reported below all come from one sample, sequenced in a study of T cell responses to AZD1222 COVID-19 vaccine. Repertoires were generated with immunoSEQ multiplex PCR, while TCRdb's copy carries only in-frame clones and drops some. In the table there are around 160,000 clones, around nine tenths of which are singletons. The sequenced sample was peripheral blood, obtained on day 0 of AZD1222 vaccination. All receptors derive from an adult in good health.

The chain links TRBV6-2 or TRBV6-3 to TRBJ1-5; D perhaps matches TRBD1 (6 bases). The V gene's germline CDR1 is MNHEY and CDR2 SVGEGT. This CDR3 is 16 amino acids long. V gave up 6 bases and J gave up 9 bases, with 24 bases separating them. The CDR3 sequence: CASSSRGGRLPAPQHF. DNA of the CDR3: TGTGCCAGCAGCTCGAGAGGGGGGAGGCTACCGGCGCCCCAGCATTTT.

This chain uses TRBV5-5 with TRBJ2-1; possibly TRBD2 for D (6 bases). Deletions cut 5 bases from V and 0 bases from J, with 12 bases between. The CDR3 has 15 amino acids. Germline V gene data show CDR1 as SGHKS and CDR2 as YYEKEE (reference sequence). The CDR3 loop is CASSLRDSSYNEQFF. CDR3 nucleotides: TGTGCCAGCAGTCTGAGGGACTCCTCCTACAATGAGCAGTTCTTC.

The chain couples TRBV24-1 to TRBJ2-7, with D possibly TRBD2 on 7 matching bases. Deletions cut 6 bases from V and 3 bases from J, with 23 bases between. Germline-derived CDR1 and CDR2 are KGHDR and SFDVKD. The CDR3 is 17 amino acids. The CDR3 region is CATSYPPRGPGGYEQYF. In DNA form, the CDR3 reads TGTGCCACCAGTTATCCCCCTCGGGGGCCGGGGGGCTACGAGCAGTACTTC.

The CDR3 spells CASSHTGTVNTEAFF. DNA for the CDR3: TGTGCCAGCAGCCACACCGGGACGGTGAACACTGAAGCTTTCTTT. The chain employs TRBV3-1 (or the pseudogene TRBV3-2) and TRBJ1-1; a weak D match, TRBD1 (5 bases). The CDR3 is 15 residues long. V lost 3 bases and J lost 0, with 11 bases in between. From germline, CDR1 is LGHDT and CDR2 YNNKEL (reference sequence).

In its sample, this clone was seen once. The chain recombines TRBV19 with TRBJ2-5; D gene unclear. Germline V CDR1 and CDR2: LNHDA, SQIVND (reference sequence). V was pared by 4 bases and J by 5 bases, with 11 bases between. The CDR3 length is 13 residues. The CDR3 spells CASSTAGTETQYF. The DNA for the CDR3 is TGTGCCAGTAGTACAGCAGGAACCGAGACCCAGTACTTC.

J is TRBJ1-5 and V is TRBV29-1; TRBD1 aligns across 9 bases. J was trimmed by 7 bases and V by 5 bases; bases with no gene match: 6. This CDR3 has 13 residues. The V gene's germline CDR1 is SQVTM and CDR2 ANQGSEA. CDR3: CSVWDRAGQPQHF. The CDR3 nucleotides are TGCAGCGTTTGGGACAGGGCCGGGCAGCCCCAGCATTTT.

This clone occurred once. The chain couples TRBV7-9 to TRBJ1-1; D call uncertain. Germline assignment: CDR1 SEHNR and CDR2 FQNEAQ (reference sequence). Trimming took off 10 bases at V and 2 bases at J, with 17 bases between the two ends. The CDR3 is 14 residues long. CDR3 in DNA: TGTGCCACCCTCGGGATCGAGATAAACACTGAAGCTTTCTTT. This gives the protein CATLGIEINTEAFF. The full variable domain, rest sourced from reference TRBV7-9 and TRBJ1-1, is DTGVSQNPRHKITKRGQNVTFRCDPISEHNRLYWYRQTLGQGPEFLTYFQNEAQLEKSRLLSDRFSAERPKGSFSTLEIQRTEQGDSAMYLCATLGIEINTEAFFGQGTRLTVV.

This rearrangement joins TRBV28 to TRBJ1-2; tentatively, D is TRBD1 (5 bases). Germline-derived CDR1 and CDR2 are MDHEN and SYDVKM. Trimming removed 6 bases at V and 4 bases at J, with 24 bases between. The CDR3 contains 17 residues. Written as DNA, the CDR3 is TGTGCCAGCAGCCGGAGGGGAGAACCTCCGGGGGTCTATGGCTACACCTTC. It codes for CASSRRGEPPGVYGYTF.

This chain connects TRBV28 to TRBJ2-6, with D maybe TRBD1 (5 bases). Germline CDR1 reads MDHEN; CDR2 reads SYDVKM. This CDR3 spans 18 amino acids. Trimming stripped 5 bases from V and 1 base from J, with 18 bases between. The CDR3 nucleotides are TGTGCCAGCAGTCTCCTCCGCCCTCAGGGTTCTGGGGCCAACGTCCTGACTTTC. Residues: CASSLLRPQGSGANVLTF. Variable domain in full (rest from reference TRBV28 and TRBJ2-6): DVKVTQSSRYLVKRTGEKVFLECVQDMDHENMFWYRQDPGLGLRLIYFSYDVKMKEKGDIPEGYSVSREKKERFSLILESASTNQTSMYLCASSLLRPQGSGANVLTFGAGSRLTVL.

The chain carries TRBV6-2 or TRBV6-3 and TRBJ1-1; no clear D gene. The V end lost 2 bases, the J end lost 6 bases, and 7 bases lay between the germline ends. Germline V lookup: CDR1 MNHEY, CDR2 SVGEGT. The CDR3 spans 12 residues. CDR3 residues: CASSYRGAEAFF. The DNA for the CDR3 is TGTGCCAGCAGTTACAGAGGTGCTGAAGCTTTCTTT.

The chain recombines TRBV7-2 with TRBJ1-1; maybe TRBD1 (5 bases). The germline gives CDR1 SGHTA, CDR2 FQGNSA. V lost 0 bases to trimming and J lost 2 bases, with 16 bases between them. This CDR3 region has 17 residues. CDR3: CASSLAGTRRINTEAFF. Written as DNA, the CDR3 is TGTGCCAGCAGCTTAGCGGGGACCCGCCGGATAAACACTGAAGCTTTCTTT.

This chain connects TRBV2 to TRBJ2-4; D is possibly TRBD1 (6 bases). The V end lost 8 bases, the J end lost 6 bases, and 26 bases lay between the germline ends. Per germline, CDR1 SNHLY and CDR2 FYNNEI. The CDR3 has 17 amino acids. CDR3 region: CASQATPLQGRGNIQYF. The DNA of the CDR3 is TGTGCCAGCCAAGCCACCCCTTTACAGGGAAGGGGAAACATTCAGTACTTC.

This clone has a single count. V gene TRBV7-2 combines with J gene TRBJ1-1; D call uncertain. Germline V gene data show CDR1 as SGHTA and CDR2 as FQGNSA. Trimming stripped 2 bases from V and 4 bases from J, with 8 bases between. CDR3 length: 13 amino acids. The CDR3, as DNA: TGTGCCAGCAGCTTACGGGGTGGCACTGAAGCTTTCTTT. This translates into CASSLRGGTEAFF.

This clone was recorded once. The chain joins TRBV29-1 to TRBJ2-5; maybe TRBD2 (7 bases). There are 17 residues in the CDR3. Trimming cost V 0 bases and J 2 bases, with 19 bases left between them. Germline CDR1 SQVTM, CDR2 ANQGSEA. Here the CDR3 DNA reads TGCAGCGTTGAAGAATACAGGGAAGGGGGGGAGCAAGAGACCCAGTACTTC. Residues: CSVEEYREGGEQETQYF. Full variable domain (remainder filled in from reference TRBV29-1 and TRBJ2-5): SAVISQKPSRDICQRGTSLTIQCQVDSQVTMMFWYRQQPGQSLTLIATANQGSEATYESGFVIDKFPISRPNLTFSTLTVSNMSPEDSSIYLCSVEEYREGGEQETQYFGPGTRLLVL.

CDR3 DNA: TGTGCCAGCAGCCCGGGGGGGACAGGGGTGTCTGGCTACACCTTC. It specifies CASSPGGTGVSGYTF. J is TRBJ1-2 and V is TRBV9; 10 positions match TRBD1. After removal of 4 bases from V and 7 bases from J, the junction contained 10 bases not matched to a gene. The CDR3 runs 15 residues. Germline V CDR1 and CDR2: SGDLS, YYNGEE.

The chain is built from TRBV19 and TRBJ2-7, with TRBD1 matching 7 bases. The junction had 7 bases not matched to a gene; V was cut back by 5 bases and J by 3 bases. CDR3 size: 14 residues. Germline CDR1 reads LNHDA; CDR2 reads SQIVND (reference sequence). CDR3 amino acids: CASSFGTANYEQYF. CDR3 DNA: TGTGCCAGTAGTTTCGGGACAGCTAACTACGAGCAGTACTTC.

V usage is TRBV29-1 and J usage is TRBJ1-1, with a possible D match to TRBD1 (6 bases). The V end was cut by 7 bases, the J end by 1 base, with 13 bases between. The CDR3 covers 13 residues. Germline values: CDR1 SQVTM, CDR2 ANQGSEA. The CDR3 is CSATKGENTEAFF. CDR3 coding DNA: TGCAGCGCCACAAAGGGGGAGAACACTGAAGCTTTCTTT.

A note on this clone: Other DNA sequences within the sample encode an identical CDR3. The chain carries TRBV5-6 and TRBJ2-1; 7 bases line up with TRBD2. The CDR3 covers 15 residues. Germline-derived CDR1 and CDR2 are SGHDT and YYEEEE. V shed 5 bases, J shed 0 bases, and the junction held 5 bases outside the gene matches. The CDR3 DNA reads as TGTGCCAGCAGTCCTACTAGCGACTCCTACAATGAGCAGTTCTTC. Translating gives CASSPTSDSYNEQFF.

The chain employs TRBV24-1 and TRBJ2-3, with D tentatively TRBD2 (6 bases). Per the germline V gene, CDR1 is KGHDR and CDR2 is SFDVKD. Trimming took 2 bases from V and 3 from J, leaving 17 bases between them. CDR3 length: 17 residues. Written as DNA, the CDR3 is TGTGCCACCAGTGATTCCCGGGCTAGCGCCGGAACAGATACGCAGTATTTT. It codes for CATSDSRASAGTDTQYF.

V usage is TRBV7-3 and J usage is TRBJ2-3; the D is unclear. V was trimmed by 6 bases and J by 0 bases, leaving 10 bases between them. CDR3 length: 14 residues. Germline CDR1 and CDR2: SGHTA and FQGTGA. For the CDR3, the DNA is TGTGCCAGCAGATCATTACAAAGCACAGATACGCAGTATTTT. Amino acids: CASRSLQSTDTQYF.

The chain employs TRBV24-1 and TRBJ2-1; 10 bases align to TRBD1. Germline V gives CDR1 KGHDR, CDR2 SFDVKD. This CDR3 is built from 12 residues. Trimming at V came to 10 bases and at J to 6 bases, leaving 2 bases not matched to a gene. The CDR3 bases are TGTGCCACTCGGGACAGGGGCAATGAGCAGTTCTTC. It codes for CATRDRGNEQFF.

This CDR3 reads CASSLTAAGPGNTIYF. The CDR3 region has the DNA TGTGCCAGCAGCTTAACGGCGGCAGGGCCTGGAAACACCATATATTTT. The chain employs TRBV7-3 and TRBJ1-3; possible D gene TRBD1, 5 bases. The length of the CDR3 is 16 residues. Germline V gene sequence: CDR1 SGHTA, CDR2 FQGTGA. Trimming shortened V by 0 bases and J by 2 bases, and 11 bases separated the two germline ends.

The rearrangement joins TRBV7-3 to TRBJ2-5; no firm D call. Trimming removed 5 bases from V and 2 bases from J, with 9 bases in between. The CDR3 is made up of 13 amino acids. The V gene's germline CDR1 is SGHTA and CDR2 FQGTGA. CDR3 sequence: CASSLLQQETQYF. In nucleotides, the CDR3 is TGTGCCAGCAGCCTCTTACAGCAAGAGACCCAGTACTTC.